A selection of T cell receptor beta chains follows, all from one sample in a study of shared clonotypes between healthy human individuals. The method was immunoSEQ multiplex PCR; TCRdb's version includes in-frame clones alone and lacks a portion of them. Among hundreds of thousands of clones, about 92% were seen once, and the ten largest hold less than 25%. The sample comprised naive CD8+ T cells sorted from blood. The receptor source for this set is a man aged 30-40 years in good health. Both conserved end residues are part of each CDR3. Fields, in order: clone size, D gene, V gene, J gene, CDR3 DNA, CDR3 protein. A D gene is named only where the DNA matches it firmly. Size is stated for part of the rows, as once, few or many counts, or as a class when the clone is expanded.

size: .
D: .
V: TRBV29-1
J: TRBJ2-5
DNA: TGCAGCGTTGAACAGGGGGGGGAGACCCAGTACTTC
CDR3: CSVEQGGETQYF

size: few
D: .
V: TRBV10-1
J: TRBJ2-1
DNA: TGCGCCAGCAGTGAAGGGGGCTCCTACAATGAGCAGTTCTTC
CDR3: CASSEGGSYNEQFF

size: .
D: .
V: TRBV7-9
J: TRBJ2-1
DNA: TGTGCCAGCAGCTCTCGGTGGAATGAGCAGTTCTTC
CDR3: CASSSRWNEQFF

size: .
D: .
V: TRBV5-5
J: TRBJ2-1
DNA: TGTGCCAGCAGCTTCAACCGTAACAATGAGCAGTTCTTC
CDR3: CASSFNRNNEQFF

size: .
D: .
V: TRBV2
J: TRBJ2-5
DNA: TGTGCCAGCAGTGACCTCGGGTGGAGGGATCCTCAAGAGACCCAGTACTTC
CDR3: CASSDLGWRDPQETQYF

size: .
D: .
V: TRBV7-9
J: TRBJ2-1
DNA: TGTGCCAGCAGCTTAGGGGCAGGGTTGGATGAGCAGTTCTTC
CDR3: CASSLGAGLDEQFF

size: .
D: .
V: TRBV29-1
J: TRBJ2-1
DNA: TGCAGCGTTGAGGACAGCTACAATGAGCAGTTCTTC
CDR3: CSVEDSYNEQFF

size: .
D: .
V: TRBV4-2
J: TRBJ2-4
DNA: TGTGCCAGCAGCCAGGGTGGCAAAAACATTCAGTACTTC
CDR3: CASSQGGKNIQYF

size: few
D: .
V: TRBV27
J: TRBJ1-5
DNA: TGTGCCAGCAGGCCCTGGATAGGAGGTGGCAATCAGCCCCAGCATTTT
CDR3: CASRPWIGGGNQPQHF

size: once
D: .
V: TRBV4-1
J: TRBJ1-1
DNA: TGCGCCAGCAGCCCCCGGGGGGATGAAGCTTTCTTT
CDR3: CASSPRGDEAFF

size: .
D: .
V: TRBV11-2
J: TRBJ1-5
DNA: TGTGCCAGCAGCATGGACGTGACCAATCAGCCCCAGCATTTT
CDR3: CASSMDVTNQPQHF

size: .
D: .
V: TRBV27
J: TRBJ2-5
DNA: TGTGCCAGCAGTTTAAACGAGGGCGGTGAGACCCAGTACTTC
CDR3: CASSLNEGGETQYF

size: .
D: TRBD2
V: TRBV29-1
J: TRBJ2-7
DNA: TGCAGCGTTGTACTAGCGGGTTACTACGAGCAGTACTTC
CDR3: CSVVLAGYYEQYF

size: .
D: TRBD2
V: TRBV27
J: TRBJ2-7
DNA: TGTGCCAGCAGTTCCATACCGGGACTAGCGGGACGCATCGGCGAGCAGTACTTC
CDR3: CASSSIPGLAGRIGEQYF

size: .
D: .
V: TRBV27
J: TRBJ2-2
DNA: TGTGCCAGCAGTTCCCGGAAAATGAACACCGGGGAGCTGTTTTTT
CDR3: CASSSRKMNTGELFF

size: .
D: TRBD2
V: TRBV28
J: TRBJ2-3
DNA: TGTGCCAGCAACCTGCTAGCGGGAGGGACAGATACGCAGTATTTT
CDR3: CASNLLAGGTDTQYF

size: .
D: .
V: TRBV27
J: TRBJ2-1
DNA: TGTGCCAGCAGGTACCGAGGGGTGGATGAGCAGTTCTTC
CDR3: CASRYRGVDEQFF

size: .
D: .
V: TRBV13
J: TRBJ1-2
DNA: TGTGCCAGCAGCTTATGGGGCAGTATCTATGGCTACACCTTC
CDR3: CASSLWGSIYGYTF

size: .
D: .
V: TRBV10-1
J: TRBJ2-1
DNA: TGCGCCAGCAGCCCGACACAGGGTTACAATGAGCAGTTCTTC
CDR3: CASSPTQGYNEQFF

size: .
D: .
V: TRBV6-1
J: TRBJ2-6
DNA: TGTGCCAGCATGGGGGTTACGGGGGCCAACGTCCTGACTTTC
CDR3: CASMGVTGANVLTF

size: .
D: TRBD1
V: TRBV27
J: TRBJ1-2
DNA: TGTGCCAGCAGCCTAATCAGGACAGGCGGGGATCTTGGGGACTATGGCTACACCTTC
CDR3: CASSLIRTGGDLGDYGYTF

size: .
D: TRBD2
V: TRBV7-9
J: TRBJ2-5
DNA: TGTGCCAGCAGCTTGACTAGCGGAGGACAAGAGACCCAGTACTTC
CDR3: CASSLTSGGQETQYF

size: .
D: .
V: TRBV15
J: TRBJ2-3
DNA: TGTGCCACCAGCAGAGTCCCGTCAGATACGCAGTATTTT
CDR3: CATSRVPSDTQYF

size: .
D: .
V: TRBV29-1
J: TRBJ1-2
DNA: TGCAGCGTTGATACGGGTTTCGGGGATGGCTACACCTTC
CDR3: CSVDTGFGDGYTF

size: .
D: .
V: TRBV10-1
J: TRBJ2-7
DNA: TGCGCCAGCAGCCTGAGCTCCTACGAGCAGTACTTC
CDR3: CASSLSSYEQYF

size: few
D: .
V: TRBV2
J: TRBJ1-5
DNA: TGTGCCAGCAGGGTGGAGGGGACAAGCAATCAGCCCCAGCATTTT
CDR3: CASRVEGTSNQPQHF

size: .
D: .
V: TRBV7-9
J: TRBJ2-5
DNA: TGTGTCGTCGAGGGGGTAGAGACCCAGTACTTC
CDR3: CVVEGVETQYF

size: .
D: .
V: TRBV29-1
J: TRBJ2-3
DNA: TGCAGCGCCAACAGTTTTAACACAGATACGCAGTATTTT
CDR3: CSANSFNTDTQYF

size: .
D: .
V: TRBV5-1
J: TRBJ2-1
DNA: TGCGCCAGCAGCTTGGAATCAGGAGCCTACAATGAGCAGTTCTTC
CDR3: CASSLESGAYNEQFF

size: .
D: .
V: TRBV7-9
J: TRBJ1-4
DNA: TGTGCCAGCAGCGTCAGCAGGGGTGTAGATGAAAAACTGTTTTTT
CDR3: CASSVSRGVDEKLFF

size: .
D: .
V: TRBV5-4
J: TRBJ2-5
DNA: TGTGCCAGCAGCTTGGTGGGGGGGGCCCTGGAAGAGACCCAGTACTTC
CDR3: CASSLVGGALEETQYF

size: .
D: TRBD1
V: TRBV27
J: TRBJ2-7
DNA: TGTGCCAGCAGTTCATACAGGGGGTCCTACGAGCAGTACTTC
CDR3: CASSSYRGSYEQYF

size: .
D: .
V: TRBV28
J: TRBJ2-5
DNA: TGTGCCAGCAGTCCAATTCAAGAGACCCAGTACTTC
CDR3: CASSPIQETQYF

size: .
D: TRBD2
V: TRBV7-9
J: TRBJ2-1
DNA: TGTGCCAGCAGCTTAGCGGGGAGCGGGAGAGCCTACAATGAGCAGTTCTTC
CDR3: CASSLAGSGRAYNEQFF

size: .
D: .
V: TRBV27
J: TRBJ1-5
DNA: TGTGCCAGCAGCCGCTACAAGGCGGGGCGGTCCCAGCATTTT
CDR3: CASSRYKAGRSQHF

size: .
D: TRBD2
V: TRBV18
J: TRBJ2-3
DNA: TGTGCCAGCTCACGGCCTAGCGGCCCACCTAGCACAGATACGCAGTATTTT
CDR3: CASSRPSGPPSTDTQYF

size: .
D: TRBD1
V: TRBV4-3
J: TRBJ1-2
DNA: TGCGCCAGCAGCGCCGGGACAGCTACTAACTATGGCTACACCTTC
CDR3: CASSAGTATNYGYTF

size: .
D: TRBD2
V: TRBV27
J: TRBJ2-7
DNA: TGTGCCAGCAGTTTAACGGGGGGGAGCTACGAGCAGTACTTC
CDR3: CASSLTGGSYEQYF

size: .
D: .
V: TRBV9
J: TRBJ2-2
DNA: TGTGCCAGCAGCGTAGGTTGGGAGCTGTTTTTT
CDR3: CASSVGWELFF

size: .
D: .
V: TRBV11-2
J: TRBJ1-5
DNA: TGTGCCAGCAGCTCCCGAGCTCACAGCAATCAGCCCCAGCATTTT
CDR3: CASSSRAHSNQPQHF

size: .
D: TRBD1
V: TRBV9
J: TRBJ2-1
DNA: TGTGCCAGCAGCCCAGGGACAGGGGACCCATACAATGAGCAGTTCTTC
CDR3: CASSPGTGDPYNEQFF

size: .
D: .
V: TRBV5-1
J: TRBJ2-7
DNA: TGCGCCAGCAGCTTACAGGGAGGGGAATACGAGCAGTACTTC
CDR3: CASSLQGGEYEQYF

size: .
D: TRBD1
V: TRBV29-1
J: TRBJ1-1
DNA: TGCAGCGTTGAACACAGTTTGACAGGGCCCGGAGGCACTGAAGCTTTCTTT
CDR3: CSVEHSLTGPGGTEAFF

size: .
D: TRBD1
V: TRBV9
J: TRBJ1-1
DNA: TGTGCCAGCAGCGTAGTGTACAGGGGGGAAACTGAAGCTTTCTTT
CDR3: CASSVVYRGETEAFF

size: .
D: .
V: TRBV7-9
J: TRBJ2-1
DNA: TGTGCCAGCAGCCCTGATGGGGGGATTGGCAATGAGCAGTTCTTC
CDR3: CASSPDGGIGNEQFF

size: .
D: TRBD1
V: TRBV28
J: TRBJ1-2
DNA: TGTGCCAGCAGCCGGATTTCACAGGGGTTCTATGGCTACACCTTC
CDR3: CASSRISQGFYGYTF

size: .
D: TRBD2
V: TRBV13
J: TRBJ2-3
DNA: TGTGCCAGCAGCCACCCTAGCGGGCCCGATTCGACAGATACGCAGTATTTT
CDR3: CASSHPSGPDSTDTQYF

size: .
D: TRBD2
V: TRBV7-9
J: TRBJ2-1
DNA: TGTGCCACCCCGGATCCGGGAGGCAATGAGCAGTTCTTC
CDR3: CATPDPGGNEQFF

size: .
D: .
V: TRBV2
J: TRBJ2-7
DNA: TGTGCCAGCATCCGGGGAGCGCACGAGCAGTACTTC
CDR3: CASIRGAHEQYF

size: .
D: TRBD2
V: TRBV28
J: TRBJ2-2
DNA: TGTGCCAGCAGCCCATGGACTAGCGGGAGGGCCGGTACCGGGGAGCTGTTTTTT
CDR3: CASSPWTSGRAGTGELFF

size: once
D: TRBD2
V: TRBV27
J: TRBJ2-2
DNA: TGTGCCAGCAGTCCAAGCGGGAGAGGTACCGGGGAGCTGTTTTTT
CDR3: CASSPSGRGTGELFF

size: .
D: .
V: TRBV30
J: TRBJ2-1
DNA: TGTGCCTGGTCCTATAACAATGAGCAGTTCTTC
CDR3: CAWSYNNEQFF

size: .
D: TRBD1
V: TRBV2
J: TRBJ2-2
DNA: TGTGCCAGTAAGGGGGCACTCGTCACCGGGGAGCTGTTTTTT
CDR3: CASKGALVTGELFF

size: once
D: .
V: TRBV9
J: TRBJ2-7
DNA: TGTGCCAGCAGCGTGTCGGGACACCACGAGCAGTACTTC
CDR3: CASSVSGHHEQYF

size: .
D: .
V: TRBV4-1
J: TRBJ2-3
DNA: TGCGCCAGCAGCCAAGAAGCGGCCAGCCGCACAGATACGCAGTATTTT
CDR3: CASSQEAASRTDTQYF

size: once
D: TRBD2
V: TRBV7-2
J: TRBJ2-2
DNA: TGTGCCAGCAGCTTAGGCCCGGCTAGCGGGGGCGGGGAGCTGTTTTTT
CDR3: CASSLGPASGGGELFF

size: .
D: .
V: TRBV16
J: TRBJ2-4
DNA: TGTGCCAGCAGCCAATCGGGCGAGGGAGCCTCCAGAACATTTCAGTACTTC
CDR3: CASSQSGEGASRTFQYF

size: .
D: .
V: TRBV11-2
J: TRBJ2-7
DNA: TGTGCCAGCAGCTTAGAGGGAGCCTACGAGCAGTACTTC
CDR3: CASSLEGAYEQYF

size: .
D: .
V: TRBV25-1
J: TRBJ2-1
DNA: TGTGCCAGCAGTGACTTGGGCAATGAGCAGTTCTTC
CDR3: CASSDLGNEQFF

size: .
D: TRBD2
V: TRBV29-1
J: TRBJ2-1
DNA: TGCAGCGTTGCACCCAGCGGGAGCTCCTACAATGAGCAGTTCTTC
CDR3: CSVAPSGSSYNEQFF